These T cell receptor beta chains were read from a single sample in a study of blood T cells in healthy people across ages. MiXCR was run by TCRdb on the 5' RACE reads, yielding one entry per CDR3 protein. The table shows approximately 800,000 distinct CDR3 sequences, with around 25% occurring only once. These data were also filed under a second study, of T cells of mothers and their children.

Sequenced sample: blood. The receptors stem from a boy aged 10-17 years in good health. The CDR3 runs from the conserved cysteine through the conserved F or W. D genes are given only for firm matches.

D	V	J	CDR3
NA	TRBV6-2/TRBV6-3	TRBJ2-7	CAGSYSGGTYEQYF
NA	TRBV7-9	TRBJ1-4	CASSLWAGRYNEKLFF
TRBD1	TRBV27	TRBJ2-1	CASRDRGSYNEQFF
NA	TRBV5-1	TRBJ2-5	CASSLGQPAGETQYF
TRBD2	TRBV29-1	TRBJ2-7	CSAGETSGITYEQYF
TRBD1	TRBV24-1	TRBJ2-5	CATSDQTGPKETQYF
TRBD1	TRBV30	TRBJ1-5	CAWSAGTGNQPQHF
TRBD2	TRBV29-1	TRBJ2-7	CSVELSGRTTYEQYF
TRBD2	TRBV19	TRBJ2-2	CATTLAGGPRELFF
NA	TRBV30	TRBJ2-1	CAWSRGDTYNEQFF
TRBD1	TRBV12-3/TRBV12-4	TRBJ1-5	CASSRDRGLNQPQHF
NA	TRBV7-3	TRBJ2-3	CASSSQPPTGRSTDTQYF
NA	TRBV7-2	TRBJ2-7	CASSLGVWSYEQYF
TRBD1	TRBV20-1	TRBJ2-5	CSAPSRTGRSETQYF
NA	TRBV5-1	TRBJ2-3	CASAWGGISTDTQYF
NA	TRBV10-3	TRBJ1-5	CAISDLGGGEPQHF
NA	TRBV28	TRBJ2-7	CASSNPTGTGSHEQYF
TRBD1	TRBV18	TRBJ2-7	CASSTGESHEQYF
NA	TRBV29-1	TRBJ2-7	CSVVGDDSYEQYF
NA	TRBV29-1	TRBJ1-2	CSVSTEAQNYGYTF
TRBD1	TRBV5-1	TRBJ1-6	CASTWTGDSPLHF
NA	TRBV20-1	TRBJ2-7	CSARDRGATSYEQYF